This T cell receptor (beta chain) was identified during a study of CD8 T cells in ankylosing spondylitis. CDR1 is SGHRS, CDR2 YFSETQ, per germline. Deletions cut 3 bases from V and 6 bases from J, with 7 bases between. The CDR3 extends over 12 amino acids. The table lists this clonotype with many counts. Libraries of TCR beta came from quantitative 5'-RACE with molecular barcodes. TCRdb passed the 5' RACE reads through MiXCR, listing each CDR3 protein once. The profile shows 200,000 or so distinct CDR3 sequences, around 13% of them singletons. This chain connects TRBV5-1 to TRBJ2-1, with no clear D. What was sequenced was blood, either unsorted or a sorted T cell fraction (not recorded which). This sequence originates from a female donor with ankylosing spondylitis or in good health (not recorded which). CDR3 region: CASSSEGNEQFF. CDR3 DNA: TGCGCCAGCAGCTCGGAAGGCAATGAGCAGTTCTTC.